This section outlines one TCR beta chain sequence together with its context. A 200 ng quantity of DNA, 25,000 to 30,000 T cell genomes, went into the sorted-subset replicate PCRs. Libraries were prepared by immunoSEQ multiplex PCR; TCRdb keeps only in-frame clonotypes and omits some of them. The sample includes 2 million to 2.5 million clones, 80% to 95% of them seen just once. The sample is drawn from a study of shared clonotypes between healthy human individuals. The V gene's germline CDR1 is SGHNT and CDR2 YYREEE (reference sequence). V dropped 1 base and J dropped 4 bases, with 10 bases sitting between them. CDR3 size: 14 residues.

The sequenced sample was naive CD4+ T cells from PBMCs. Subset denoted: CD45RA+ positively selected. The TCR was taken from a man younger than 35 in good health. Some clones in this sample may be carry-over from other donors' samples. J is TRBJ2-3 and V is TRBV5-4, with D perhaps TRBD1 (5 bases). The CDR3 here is CASSLKGRSDTQYF. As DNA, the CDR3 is TGTGCCAGCAGCTTGAAGGGGCGCTCAGATACGCAGTATTTT.